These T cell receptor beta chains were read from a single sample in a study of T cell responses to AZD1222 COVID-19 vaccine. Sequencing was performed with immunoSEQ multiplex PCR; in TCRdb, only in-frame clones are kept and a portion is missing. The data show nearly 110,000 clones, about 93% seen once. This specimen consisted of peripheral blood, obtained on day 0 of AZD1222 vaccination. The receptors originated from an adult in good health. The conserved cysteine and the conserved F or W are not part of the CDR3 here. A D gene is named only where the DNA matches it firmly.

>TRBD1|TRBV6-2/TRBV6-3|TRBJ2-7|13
ASSYTRGQYYEQY
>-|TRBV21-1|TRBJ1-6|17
ASSRTFPFLASYNSPLH
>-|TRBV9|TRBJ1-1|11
ASSQGVGSEAF
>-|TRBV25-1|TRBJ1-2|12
ASSGSVANYGYT
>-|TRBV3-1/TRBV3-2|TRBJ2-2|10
ASSPPRGELF
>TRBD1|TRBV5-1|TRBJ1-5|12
ASSLGQGTQPQH
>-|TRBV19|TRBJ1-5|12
ASSTHISNQPQH
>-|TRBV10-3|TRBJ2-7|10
AISESGREQY
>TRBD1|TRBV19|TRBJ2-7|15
ASSIGSGGQPTYEQY
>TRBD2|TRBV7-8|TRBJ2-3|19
ASSSTGRFSGVTSSTDTQY
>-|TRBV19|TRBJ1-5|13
ASSISGWDNQPQH
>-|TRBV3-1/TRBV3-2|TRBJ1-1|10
ASSLTGHEAF
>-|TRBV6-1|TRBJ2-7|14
ASSEGVQAHSYEQY
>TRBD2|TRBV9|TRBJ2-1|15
ASSFNRLAGGLNEQF
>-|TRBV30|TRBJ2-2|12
AWSAGPNTGELF
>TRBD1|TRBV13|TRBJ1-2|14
ASSLGRAGGYYGYT
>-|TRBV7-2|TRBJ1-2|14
ASSLALEGGTYGYT
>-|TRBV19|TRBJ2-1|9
ASRDYNEQF
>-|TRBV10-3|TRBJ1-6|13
AISAEAAYNSPLH
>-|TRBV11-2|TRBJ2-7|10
ASSLGSYEQY
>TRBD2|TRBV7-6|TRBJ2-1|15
ASSPAFSGGRRNEQF
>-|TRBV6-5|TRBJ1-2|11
ASSFSGSYGYT
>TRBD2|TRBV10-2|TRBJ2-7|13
ASNLAGGLYYEQY
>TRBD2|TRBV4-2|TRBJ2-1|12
ASSVSGDHNEQF